The table lists the clone carrying this TCR beta chain with a few counts. What it recognizes is unknown. This specimen belongs to a study of early T cells in non-severe SARS-CoV-2 infection. Overall study context: The input, bulk RNA from unsorted whole blood, was sequenced, and chains were unpaired. General study points: There was a bias toward anti-spike CD8 responses in VDJdb matching, which missed private and CD4 specificities.

This CDR3 is built from 15 residues. Germline values: CDR1 MRHNA, CDR2 SNTAGT. V shed 4 bases, J shed 1 base, and the junction held 0 bases outside the gene matches. Researchers tagged individual cDNA molecules with unique molecular identifiers. TCRdb fed the 5' RACE reads into MiXCR, producing one record per CDR3 protein. This sample has 68,000 or so distinct CDR3 sequences, with 10% to 15% found just once. This chain uses TRBV6-4 with TRBJ2-3, with TRBD2 matching 12 bases. Sequencing was carried out using whole blood. The TCR originated in an adult who was a healthcare worker with PCR-confirmed SARS-CoV-2 infection or an uninfected control (not recorded which). CDR3 region: CASSGTSGGTDTQYF. CDR3 coding DNA: TGTGCCAGCAGTGGGACTAGCGGGGGCACAGATACGCAGTATTTT.